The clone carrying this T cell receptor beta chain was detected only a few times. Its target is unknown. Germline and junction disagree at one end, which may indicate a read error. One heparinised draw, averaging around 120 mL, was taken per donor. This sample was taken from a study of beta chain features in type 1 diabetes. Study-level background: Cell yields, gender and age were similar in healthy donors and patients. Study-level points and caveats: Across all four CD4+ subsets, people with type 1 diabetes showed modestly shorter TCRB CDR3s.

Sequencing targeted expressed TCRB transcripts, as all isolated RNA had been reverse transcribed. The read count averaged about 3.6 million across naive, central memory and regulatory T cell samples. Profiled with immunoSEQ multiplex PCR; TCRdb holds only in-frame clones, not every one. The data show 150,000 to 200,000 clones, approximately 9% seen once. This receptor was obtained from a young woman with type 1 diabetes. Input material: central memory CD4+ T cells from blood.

The chain's CDR3 is CASSSGQGGPTEAFF. In nucleotides, the CDR3 is TGCGCCAGCAGCTCAGGACAGGGAGGGCCGACTGAGGCTTTCTTT. The rearrangement uses TRBV5-1 and TRBJ1-1; TRBD1 matches at 8 bases. The CDR3 covers 15 residues. Germline CDR1 reads SGHRS; CDR2 reads YFSETQ.